This T cell receptor beta chain was obtained from a study of T cell responses to AZD1222 COVID-19 vaccine. The study's findings and limits: Only a handful of people who got AZD1222 tested seropositive at baseline. Donors were mostly white British, more females; clonal diversity possibly underestimated.

A note on this clone: As yet, its antigen is unknown.

Analysis merged second doses at about 4 or about 12 weeks. The assay was immunoSEQ multiplex PCR, and TCRdb's table has in-frame clones only and misses some. Of 90,000 to 110,000 clones listed, roughly 86% are singletons. This CDR3 spans 14 amino acids. CDR1 LNHDA and CDR2 SQIVND come from the germline V gene (reference sequence). V gave up 7 bases and J gave up 3 bases, with 12 bases separating them. The input for sequencing was peripheral blood, taken 28 days after the second AZD1222 dose. The sequence was obtained from an adult who received the AZD1222 COVID-19 vaccine. This chain links TRBV19 with TRBJ2-2; maybe TRBD2 (5 bases). The CDR3 sequence: CASTQPGYTGELFF. The CDR3 bases are TGTGCCAGTACTCAACCGGGGTACACCGGGGAGCTGTTTTTT. Drawing the rest from reference TRBV19 and TRBJ2-2, the complete variable domain is DGGITQSPKYLFRKEGQNVTLSCEQNLNHDAMYWYRQDPGQGLRLIYYSQIVNDFQKGDIAEGYSVSREKKESFPLTVTSAQKNPTAFYLCASTQPGYTGELFFGEGSRLTVL.